Shown below are 26 T cell receptor beta chains from a single sample sequenced in a study of T cells in tuberculosis. Data came from immunoSEQ multiplex PCR; TCRdb stores just in-frame clones and leaves some out. The repertoire has nearly 35,000 clones, approximately 90% of them found once; the top ten carry about 2.2%. The sequenced material came from PBMCs. The receptors here all came from a donor between 10 and 35 years old with latent tuberculosis or without tuberculosis infection.

This sequence joins TRBV18 and TRBJ1-3; D not certain. The CDR3 has 13 amino acids. In germline, CDR1 is KGHSH, CDR2 LQKENI. V was clipped by 6 bases and J by 8 bases, with 14 bases between them. The CDR3 protein is CASSHSLEDTIYF. Written as DNA, the CDR3 is TGTGCCAGCTCCCATAGCTTGGAGGACACCATATATTTT.

J is TRBJ2-2 and V is TRBV4-3; D gene ambiguous. Looked up from germline, CDR1 is LGHNA and CDR2 is YSLEER. CDR3 length: 16 residues. Trimming removed 0 bases at V and 1 base at J, with 9 bases between. CDR3 sequence: CASSQDFRGNTGELFF. CDR3 in DNA: TGCGCCAGCAGCCAAGATTTTCGAGGGAACACCGGGGAGCTGTTTTTT.

The CDR3 loop is CASTTRGTEAFF. CDR3 DNA sequence: TGTGCCAGCACCACCCGGGGGACTGAAGCTTTCTTT. The chain recombines TRBV28 with TRBJ1-1, with a tentative D call TRBD1 (5 bases). The V gene lost 7 bases and the J gene lost 5 bases, with 11 bases spanning the gap. The CDR3 contains 12 residues. In germline, CDR1 is MDHEN, CDR2 SYDVKM. The complete variable domain, with remaining parts taken from reference TRBV28 and TRBJ1-1, reads DVKVTQSSRYLVKRTGEKVFLECVQDMDHENMFWYRQDPGLGLRLIYFSYDVKMKEKGDIPEGYSVSREKKERFSLILESASTNQTSMYLCASTTRGTEAFFGQGTRLTVV.

This rearrangement joins TRBV28 to TRBJ1-3; D unresolved. CDR1 is MDHEN, CDR2 SYDVKM, per germline. V was cut by 8 bases and J by 5 bases, with 16 bases left in between. The CDR3 contains 14 residues. The CDR3 region has the DNA TGTGCCAGCGAACCGATTCCGGGGAGAAACACCATATATTTT. It translates to CASEPIPGRNTIYF.

The chain is built from TRBV9 and TRBJ2-1; TRBD2 matches 7 bases. Per germline, CDR1 SGDLS and CDR2 YYNGEE. After removal of 4 bases from V and 2 bases from J, the junction contained 9 bases not matched to a gene. This CDR3 is 16 amino acids long. This CDR3 is CASSPEASGTYNEQFF. The CDR3 bases are TGTGCCAGCAGCCCTGAGGCTAGCGGAACCTACAATGAGCAGTTCTTC.

The chain combines TRBV18 with TRBJ1-5, with 9 bases fitting TRBD1. CDR3 length: 17 amino acids. Per germline, CDR1 KGHSH and CDR2 LQKENI. J lost 2 bases, V lost 4 bases, and 9 bases had no gene match. The CDR3: CASSRTGGGAGNQPQHF. In DNA, the CDR3 is TGTGCCAGCTCACGAACAGGGGGCGGTGCGGGCAATCAGCCCCAGCATTTT.

This rearrangement joins TRBV6-1 to TRBJ1-3; D is unresolved. With 6 bases removed from V and 4 bases from J, the gap between germline ends came to 13 bases. The CDR3 has 14 residues. Germline V gene lookup returns CDR1 MNHNS and CDR2 SASEGT. In DNA, the CDR3 is TGTGCCAGCAGCCTTCAGCGGGCCGGAAACACCATATATTTT. Amino acid sequence: CASSLQRAGNTIYF.

The chain links TRBV11-2 to TRBJ2-5; the match to TRBD1 covers 7 bases. Germline assignment: CDR1 SGHAT and CDR2 FQNNGV. Trimming removed 5 bases from V and 2 bases from J; junction bases left unmatched: 11. The CDR3 runs 16 residues. The CDR3 spells CASSPRYRGNQETQYF. For the CDR3, the DNA is TGTGCCAGCAGCCCACGCTACAGGGGCAATCAAGAGACCCAGTACTTC.

This rearrangement joins TRBV29-1 to TRBJ2-7; D perhaps matches TRBD1 (6 bases). Germline CDR1 and CDR2: SQVTM and ANQGSEA. CDR3 length equals 13 residues. Trimming pared 7 bases from V and 0 bases from J, leaving 13 bases between. The CDR3 region is CSAWTVSSYEQYF. Here the CDR3 DNA reads TGCAGCGCATGGACAGTGAGCTCCTACGAGCAGTACTTC.

V and J are TRBV4-3 and TRBJ1-5, with 9 bases lining up with TRBD1. Unmatched junction bases numbered 14, after V lost 2 bases and J lost 0 bases. This CDR3 comprises 20 residues. Germline lookup yields CDR1 LGHNA and CDR2 YSLEER. The CDR3 sequence is CASSQKFQDRGPNSNQPQHF. The CDR3 region has the DNA TGCGCCAGCAGCCAAAAATTTCAGGACAGGGGACCCAATAGCAATCAGCCCCAGCATTTT.

J is TRBJ2-3 and V is TRBV6-5; D may be TRBD2 (6 bases). This CDR3 contains 15 residues. The germline gives CDR1 MNHEY, CDR2 SVGAGI. The V end lost 4 bases, the J end lost 4 bases, and 15 bases lay between the germline ends. CDR3: CASSLTGGGSDTQYF. The CDR3 region has the DNA TGTGCCAGCAGTTTAACCGGGGGAGGCTCAGATACGCAGTATTTT.

The V call is TRBV13, the J call TRBJ2-7; weak D call: TRBD2 (5 bases). The CDR3 has 14 residues. V dropped 0 bases and J dropped 3 bases, with 9 bases sitting between them. Germline V CDR1 and CDR2: PRHDT, FYEKMQ (reference sequence). The CDR3 bases are TGTGCCAGCAGCTTAGGGCGCGGGTTCTACGAGCAGTACTTC. The encoded protein is CASSLGRGFYEQYF.

This chain connects TRBV7-8 to TRBJ1-1, with 9 positions matching TRBD1. The germline gives CDR1 SGHVS, CDR2 FQNEAQ. V trimming: 3 bases; J trimming: 4 bases; junction bases outside the gene matches: 0. CDR3 length: 13 amino acids. The DNA for the CDR3 is TGTGCCAGCAGCTTGACAGGGGGCACTGAAGCTTTCTTT. This translates into CASSLTGGTEAFF.

The J gene is TRBJ2-2, the V gene TRBV7-2; 7 bases line up with TRBD2. Germline CDR1 is SGHTA and CDR2 is FQGNSA. The CDR3 covers 15 residues. With V trimmed by 3 bases and J by 7 bases, 8 bases remained unmatched. In DNA, the CDR3 is TGTGCCAGCAGCTTCCGGGCGGGAGCGGACGGGGAGCTGTTTTTT. It yields the protein CASSFRAGADGELFF.

The V gene is TRBV9, the J gene TRBJ2-7; D might be TRBD1 (7 bases). The length of the CDR3 is 13 residues. CDR1 is SGDLS and CDR2 is YYNGEE in the germline V gene. Trimming pared 3 bases from V and 4 bases from J, leaving 11 bases between. The CDR3 region is CASSGAGGYEQYF. CDR3 bases: TGTGCCAGCAGCGGCGCAGGGGGGTACGAGCAGTACTTC.

The chain uses TRBV2 and TRBJ2-5; TRBD2 aligns across 8 bases. Germline CDR1 SNHLY, CDR2 FYNNEI. This CDR3 contains 15 residues. V shed 10 bases, J shed 1 base, and the junction held 11 bases outside the gene matches. Here the CDR3 DNA reads TGTGCCACCCAGCGCGACGGGGGGGCCCAAGAGACCCAGTACTTC. Amino acids: CATQRDGGAQETQYF.

This clone was seen once. This chain links TRBV7-3 with TRBJ2-7; the match to TRBD2 covers 8 bases. Germline loops: CDR1 SGHTA, CDR2 FQGTGA. CDR3 size: 15 residues. The V segment lost 2 bases and the J segment 4 bases; nucleotides outside the gene matches: 7. The CDR3 DNA follows: TGTGCCAGCAGCTTAGGTCCGGGAGGGCAATACGAGCAGTACTTC. This encodes CASSLGPGGQYEQYF.

The table lists this clone with a count of one. The chain employs TRBV11-2 and TRBJ1-5, with D perhaps matching TRBD1 (5 bases). V lost 2 bases and J lost 6, with 8 bases in between. CDR1 and CDR2 from the germline V gene are SGHAT and FQNNGV. The CDR3 has 13 residues. CDR3 bases: TGTGCCAGCAGCTTAACTCAGGGTCAGCCCCAGCATTTT. Encoded protein: CASSLTQGQPQHF.

This clone has only one observation. The chain joins TRBV5-6 to TRBJ2-5; TRBD1 matches 7 bases. From germline, CDR1 is SGHDT and CDR2 YYEEEE. The CDR3 covers 18 residues. The junction had 20 bases not matched to a gene; V was cut back by 7 bases and J by 2 bases. The CDR3 region has the DNA TGTGCCAGCCGATACATGGCGGACAGGACACCCCAGCAAGAGACCCAGTACTTC. Encoded protein: CASRYMADRTPQQETQYF.

In its sample, this clone was seen a few times. The chain employs TRBV7-3 and TRBJ2-3, with a possible D match to TRBD2 (6 bases). The V end lost 3 bases, the J end lost 9 bases, and 13 bases lay between the germline ends. The CDR3 totals 13 residues. Germline CDR1 SGHTA, CDR2 FQGTGA. The chain's CDR3 is CASSFGPGETQYF. For the CDR3, the DNA is TGTGCCAGCAGCTTCGGCCCGGGAGAAACGCAGTATTTT.

As DNA, the CDR3 is TGTGCCAGCAGCTTTTACAGGGGCACCTACTATGGCTACACCTTC. Translated, it gives CASSFYRGTYYGYTF. V usage is TRBV5-8 and J usage is TRBJ1-2; 7 nucleotides match TRBD1. V lost 2 bases and J lost 3; bases outside the gene matches: 7. CDR1 and CDR2 (germline): SGHTS, YDEGEE. This CDR3 is 15 amino acids long.

The CDR3 region has the DNA TGTGCCAGCAGCTTAGATACAGGGTACCTGAACACTGAAGCTTTCTTT. Protein product: CASSLDTGYLNTEAFF. V and J are TRBV11-2 and TRBJ1-1; D is possibly TRBD1 (6 bases). V was cut by 0 bases and J by 0 bases, with 11 bases left in between. The CDR3 extends over 16 amino acids. Per germline, CDR1 SGHAT and CDR2 FQNNGV.

This chain connects TRBV5-6 to TRBJ1-6, with D tentatively TRBD1 (6 bases). V was clipped by 4 bases and J by 0 bases, with 14 bases between them. Germline CDR1 is SGHDT and CDR2 is YYEEEE. The length of the CDR3 is 17 residues. The CDR3 DNA sequence: TGTGCCAGCAGCCCGACCACAGGGAGCTCCTATAATTCACCCCTCCACTTT. It yields the protein CASSPTTGSSYNSPLHF.

Only one count was recorded for this clone. The CDR3 DNA reads TGTGCCAGCAGCTCCCACTCCTACGAGCAGTACTTC. Translating gives CASSSHSYEQYF. The chain links TRBV7-2 to TRBJ2-7; no definite D call. V was trimmed by 4 bases and J by 0 bases, leaving 4 bases between them. This CDR3 has 12 amino acids. Germline V gives CDR1 SGHTA, CDR2 FQGNSA.

In the case of this clone: A junction boundary mismatches the germline segment, possibly from a read error. The chain employs TRBV2 and TRBJ2-6; 7 positions match TRBD2. Germline V gives CDR1 SNHLY, CDR2 FYNNEI. This CDR3 contains 17 residues. The CDR3 DNA reads as TGTGCCAGCAGTCGAGCATTGGGAGGGTCTGGGGCCAACGTCCCGACTTTC. Its protein is CASSRALGGSGANVPTF. The whole variable domain, filled in from reference TRBV2 and TRBJ2-6, reads EPEVTQTPSHQVTQMGQEVILRCVPISNHLYFYWYRQILGQKVEFLVSFYNNEISEKSEIFDDQFSVERPDGSNFTLKIRSTKLEDSAMYFCASSRALGGSGANVPTFGAGSRLTVL.

The chain recombines TRBV30 with TRBJ1-1; 7 nucleotides align to TRBD1. J was trimmed by 11 bases and V by 0 bases; bases with no gene match: 9. The CDR3 covers 13 residues. The germline CDR1 and CDR2 sequences are GTSNPN and SVGIG (reference sequence). The CDR3 loop is CAWSVTGASGAFF. The CDR3, as DNA: TGTGCCTGGAGTGTTACAGGGGCGTCGGGGGCTTTCTTT. The full variable domain, completed using reference TRBV30 and TRBJ1-1, is SQTIHQWPATLVQPVGSPLSLECTVEGTSNPNLYWYRQAAGRGLQLLFYSVGIGQISSEVPQNLSASRPQDRQFILSSKKLLLSDSGFYLCAWSVTGASGAFFGQGTRLTVV.